This TCR beta chain was documented in a study of brain T cells in children with intractable seizures. TCRdb's table, derived via immunoSEQ multiplex PCR, lists solely in-frame clones and lacks some. The table has 55,000 to 80,000 clones, approximately 95% seen once; the top ten hold more than 0.35%. The sequenced cases were selected for having the highest brain T cell transcript signatures. At least one anti-epileptic drug was given before surgery. CDR3 size: 12 residues. The germline gives CDR1 SGHTA, CDR2 FQGNSA. Whole-study results and caveats: Viral specificity was inferred only from CDR3 similarity; HCMV serostatus was unknown. Absence of clones before surgery may stem from lower sequencing depth.

A note on this clone: Its antigen remains unknown. The junction and the germline gene differ at one end; a read error may be behind it.

The starting material was peripheral blood, obtained at surgery. The chain uses TRBV7-2 and TRBJ1-2, with D tentatively TRBD1 (5 bases). This clonotype was obtained from a boy under two years old with focal cortical dysplasia and intractable seizures. CDR3 in amino acids: CASSLSHQLGDF. DNA of the CDR3: TGTGCCAGCAGCCTTAGCCATCAACTAGGGGACTTC. Full variable domain (remainder filled in from reference TRBV7-2 and TRBJ1-2): GAGVSQSPSNKVTEKGKDVELRCDPISGHTALYWYRQSLGQGLEFLIYFQGNSAPDKSGLPSDRFSAERTGGSVSTLTIQRTQQEDSAVYLCASSLSHQLGDFGSGTRLTVV.